A single TCR beta chain is shown here with its context. Antigen specificity is unknown. V shed 4 bases and J shed 7 bases, with 15 bases lying between them. There are 14 residues in the CDR3. Germline V gene lookup returns CDR1 WNHNN and CDR2 SYGVQD (reference sequence). Each CDR3 protein gets one entry after TCRdb re-called the 5' RACE reads with MiXCR. In the table there are 200,000 to 250,000 distinct CDR3 sequences, just over 9.5% of which are singletons. This specimen comes from a study of T-cell memory formation after mild COVID-19. Study in general: TCR clusters showed largely donor specificity. Study-wide findings and caveats: While clones contracting from day 15 to 85 were balanced between CD4 and CD8, later expanders leaned CD4+. The CD4+ clones that contracted clustered mainly within CM and EM, and the CD8+ clones concentrated in EMRA. SARS-CoV-2 specificity was not confirmed for second-wave clones peaking on day 37.

This chain joins TRBV10-1 and TRBJ2-3; D may be TRBD2 (6 bases). The specimen was PBMCs or a T cell subset sorted from them (not recorded which). This receptor was identified in a man younger than 35 who had mild COVID-19 (a few samples of this study predate the infection). Cell type and time point are not known. The CDR3 here is CASSGGGLPNTQYF. CDR3 nucleotide sequence: TGCGCCAGCAGTGGAGGAGGGCTGCCGAATACGCAGTATTTT.